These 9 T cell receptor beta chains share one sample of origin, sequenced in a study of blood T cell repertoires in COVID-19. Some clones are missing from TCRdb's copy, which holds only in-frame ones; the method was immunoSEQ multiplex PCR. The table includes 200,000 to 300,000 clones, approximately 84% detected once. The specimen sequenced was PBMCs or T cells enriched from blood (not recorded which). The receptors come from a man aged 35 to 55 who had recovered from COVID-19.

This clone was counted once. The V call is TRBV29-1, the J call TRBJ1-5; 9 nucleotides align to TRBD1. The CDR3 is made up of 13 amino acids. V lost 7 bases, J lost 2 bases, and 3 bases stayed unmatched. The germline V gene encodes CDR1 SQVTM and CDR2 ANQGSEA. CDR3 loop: CSAWTGGNQPQHF. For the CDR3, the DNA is TGCAGCGCCTGGACAGGGGGCAATCAGCCCCAGCATTTT.

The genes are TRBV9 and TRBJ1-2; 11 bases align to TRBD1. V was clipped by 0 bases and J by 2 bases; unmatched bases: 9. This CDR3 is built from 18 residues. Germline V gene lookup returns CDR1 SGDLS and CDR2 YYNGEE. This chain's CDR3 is CASSVGVDRGRENYGYTF. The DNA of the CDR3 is TGTGCCAGCAGCGTAGGGGTGGACAGGGGGCGAGAGAACTATGGCTACACCTTC.

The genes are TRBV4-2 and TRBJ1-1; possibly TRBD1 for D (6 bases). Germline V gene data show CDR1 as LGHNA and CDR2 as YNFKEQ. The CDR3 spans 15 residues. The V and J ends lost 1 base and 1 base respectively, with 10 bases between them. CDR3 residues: CASSQARGANTEAFF. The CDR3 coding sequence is TGTGCCAGCAGCCAAGCCAGGGGAGCGAACACTGAAGCTTTCTTT.

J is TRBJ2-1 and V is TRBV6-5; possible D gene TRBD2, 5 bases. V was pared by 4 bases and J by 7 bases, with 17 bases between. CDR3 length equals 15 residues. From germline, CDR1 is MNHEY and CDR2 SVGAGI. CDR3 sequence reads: CASSWTLDAENEQFF. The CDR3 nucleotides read TGTGCCAGCAGTTGGACTTTAGACGCGGAAAATGAGCAGTTCTTC.

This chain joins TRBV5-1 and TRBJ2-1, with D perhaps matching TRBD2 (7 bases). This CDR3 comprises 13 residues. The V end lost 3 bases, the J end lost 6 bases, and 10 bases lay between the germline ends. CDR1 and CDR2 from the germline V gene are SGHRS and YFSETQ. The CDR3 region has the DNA TGCGCCAGCAGCTGGAGGGGGGGCAATGAGCAGTTCTTC. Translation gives CASSWRGGNEQFF.

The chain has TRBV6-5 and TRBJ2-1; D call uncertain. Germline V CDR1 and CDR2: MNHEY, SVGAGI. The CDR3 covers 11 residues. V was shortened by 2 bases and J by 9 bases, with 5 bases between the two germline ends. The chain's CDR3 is CASSYRAEQFF. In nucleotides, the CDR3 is TGTGCCAGCAGTTACCGAGCTGAGCAGTTCTTC.

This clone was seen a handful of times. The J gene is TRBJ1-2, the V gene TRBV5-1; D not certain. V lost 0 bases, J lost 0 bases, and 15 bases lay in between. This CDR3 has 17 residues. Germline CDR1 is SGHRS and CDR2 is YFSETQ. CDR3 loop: CASSLVRGHSTNYGYTF. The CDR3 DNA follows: TGCGCCAGCAGCTTGGTACGTGGGCACTCTACTAACTATGGCTACACCTTC.

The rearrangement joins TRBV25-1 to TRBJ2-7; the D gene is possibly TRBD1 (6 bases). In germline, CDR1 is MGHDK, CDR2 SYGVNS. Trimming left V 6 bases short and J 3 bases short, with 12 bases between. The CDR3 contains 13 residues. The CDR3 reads CASRPDSHYEQYF. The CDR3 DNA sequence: TGTGCCAGCAGACCGGACAGCCACTACGAGCAGTACTTC.

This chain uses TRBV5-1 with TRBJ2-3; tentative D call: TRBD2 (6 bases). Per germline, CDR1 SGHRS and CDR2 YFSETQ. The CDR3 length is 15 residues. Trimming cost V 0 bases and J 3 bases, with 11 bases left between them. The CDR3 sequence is CASSLAGSLTDTQYF. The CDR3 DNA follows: TGCGCCAGCAGCTTGGCCGGGAGTCTGACAGATACGCAGTATTTT.